Listed here are 12 T cell receptor beta chains from one sample, sequenced in a study of T cell responses to AZD1222 COVID-19 vaccine. Assay: immunoSEQ multiplex PCR; the TCRdb copy retains only in-frame clones and omits some. Here the sample spans approximately 260,000 clones, just over 90% being singletons. The sequences come from peripheral blood, collected on day 0 of AZD1222 vaccination. These TCRs come from an adult in good health.

The CDR3 loop is CASSPERRTEAFF. The DNA for the CDR3 is TGTGCCAGTAGTCCCGAGCGGAGGACTGAAGCTTTCTTT. V usage is TRBV19 and J usage is TRBJ1-1, with D hard to call. Germline V gene lookup returns CDR1 LNHDA and CDR2 SQIVND (reference sequence). V lost 5 bases to trimming and J lost 5 bases, with 12 bases between them. The CDR3 consists of 13 residues.

Here the CDR3 reads CASSQSVGTAGNTIYF. Here the CDR3 DNA reads TGTGCCAGCAGCCAATCCGTGGGGACGGCTGGAAACACCATATATTTT. The chain links TRBV3-1 (or the pseudogene TRBV3-2) to TRBJ1-3; possibly TRBD1 for D (5 bases). V was cut by 2 bases and J by 2 bases, with 13 bases left in between. This CDR3 is built from 16 residues. Germline values: CDR1 LGHDT, CDR2 YNNKEL (reference sequence).

This chain uses TRBV27 with TRBJ1-4, with D unclear. Germline values: CDR1 MNHEY, CDR2 SMNVEV (reference sequence). The CDR3 loop spans 15 amino acids. V was trimmed by 6 bases and J by 5 bases, leaving 16 bases between them. CDR3 residues: CASSPSLGPNEKLFF. DNA for the CDR3: TGTGCCAGCAGCCCTTCGTTGGGTCCCAATGAAAAACTGTTTTTT.

This clone has just one count. The chain links TRBV6-1 to TRBJ2-3; 8 positions agree with TRBD1. V gave up 2 bases and J gave up 2 bases; unmatched junction bases: 9. This CDR3 region has 17 residues. CDR1 and CDR2 (germline): MNHNS, SASEGT. Here the CDR3 reads CASSELPGQATTDTQYF. CDR3 in DNA: TGTGCCAGCAGTGAACTACCGGGACAGGCCACCACAGATACGCAGTATTTT.

The chain joins TRBV7-2 to TRBJ1-4, with D perhaps matching TRBD1 (6 bases). V was trimmed by 3 bases and J by 1 base, leaving 12 bases between them. The CDR3 totals 16 residues. CDR1 and CDR2 (germline): SGHTA, FQGNSA. CDR3 sequence reads: CASSFLGGGTNEKLFF. The CDR3 DNA follows: TGTGCCAGCAGCTTCCTCGGAGGGGGAACTAATGAAAAACTGTTTTTT.

J is TRBJ2-1 and V is TRBV29-1; 7 bases match TRBD1. In germline, CDR1 is SQVTM, CDR2 ANQGSEA. The CDR3 sequence is 14 residues long. The V segment lost 3 bases and the J segment 4 bases; nucleotides outside the gene matches: 6. CDR3 loop: CSVEKGAAYNEQFF. The CDR3 bases are TGCAGCGTTGAGAAGGGGGCAGCTTACAATGAGCAGTTCTTC.

The chain couples TRBV11-2 to TRBJ1-4; 9 bases are a match to TRBD1. Germline values: CDR1 SGHAT, CDR2 FQNNGV. This CDR3 comprises 14 residues. V dropped 3 bases and J dropped 7; count of bases not matched to a gene: 3. CDR3 in amino acids: CASSFQQGAEKLFF. The CDR3 bases are TGTGCCAGCAGCTTTCAACAGGGGGCTGAAAAACTGTTTTTT.

The CDR3 DNA reads as TGTGCCAGCAGCCTTAGCGGGAGTTTTAGTGAGCAGTTCTTC. Amino acid sequence: CASSLSGSFSEQFF. The J gene is TRBJ2-1, the V gene TRBV3-1 (or the pseudogene TRBV3-2); TRBD2 matches 9 bases. V dropped 4 bases and J dropped 9; count of bases not matched to a gene: 7. The V gene's germline CDR1 is LGHDT and CDR2 YNNKEL (reference sequence). The CDR3 is made up of 14 amino acids.

The chain links TRBV12-3 or TRBV12-4 to TRBJ2-7; TRBD1 might be the D (6 bases). Trimming left V 6 bases short and J 7 bases short, with 13 bases between. The CDR3 extends over 12 amino acids. CDR3 sequence: CASSPGVREQYF. The CDR3 bases are TGTGCCAGCAGCCCAGGGGTTCGTGAGCAGTACTTC.

The chain employs TRBV7-3 and TRBJ2-1; 8 bases are a match to TRBD2. The CDR3 contains 15 residues. Germline V gene data show CDR1 as SGHTA and CDR2 as FQGTGA. V lost 7 bases and J lost 7; bases outside the gene matches: 12. CDR3 in DNA: TGTGCCAGCACCCGAACCCCGGGACTAGGTAATGAGCAGTTCTTC. It specifies CASTRTPGLGNEQFF.

The chain employs TRBV4-2 and TRBJ2-7; D possibly corresponds to TRBD2 (5 bases). Per the germline V gene, CDR1 is LGHNA and CDR2 is YNFKEQ. Between the trimmed V and J ends, which lost 1 base and 5 bases, there was a span of 18 bases. The length of the CDR3 is 16 residues. The CDR3 DNA reads as TGTGCCAGCAGCCAAGGATGGGGAACTAGAGATGACGAGCAGTACTTC. It is translated as CASSQGWGTRDDEQYF.

The rearrangement links TRBV7-9 to TRBJ2-5, with TRBD2 matching 10 bases. Germline values: CDR1 SEHNR, CDR2 FQNEAQ (reference sequence). The CDR3 runs to 15 residues. The V segment lost 5 bases and the J segment 4 bases; nucleotides outside the gene matches: 7. CDR3 nucleotides: TGTGCCAGCAGCCGTGCCGGGACTAGCGTAGAGACCCAGTACTTC. Protein product: CASSRAGTSVETQYF.